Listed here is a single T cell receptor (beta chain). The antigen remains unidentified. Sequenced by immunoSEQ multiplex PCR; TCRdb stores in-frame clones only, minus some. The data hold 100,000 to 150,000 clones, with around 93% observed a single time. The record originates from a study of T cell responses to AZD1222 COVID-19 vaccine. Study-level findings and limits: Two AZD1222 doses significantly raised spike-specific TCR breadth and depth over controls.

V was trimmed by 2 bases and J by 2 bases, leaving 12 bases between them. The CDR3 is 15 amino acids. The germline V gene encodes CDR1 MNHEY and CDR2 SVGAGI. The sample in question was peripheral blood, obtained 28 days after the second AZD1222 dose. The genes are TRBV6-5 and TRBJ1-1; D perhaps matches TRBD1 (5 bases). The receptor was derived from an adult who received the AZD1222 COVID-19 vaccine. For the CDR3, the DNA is TGTGCCAGCAGTTACGCTGGGGCTTTCAACACTGAAGCTTTCTTT. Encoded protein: CASSYAGAFNTEAFF.